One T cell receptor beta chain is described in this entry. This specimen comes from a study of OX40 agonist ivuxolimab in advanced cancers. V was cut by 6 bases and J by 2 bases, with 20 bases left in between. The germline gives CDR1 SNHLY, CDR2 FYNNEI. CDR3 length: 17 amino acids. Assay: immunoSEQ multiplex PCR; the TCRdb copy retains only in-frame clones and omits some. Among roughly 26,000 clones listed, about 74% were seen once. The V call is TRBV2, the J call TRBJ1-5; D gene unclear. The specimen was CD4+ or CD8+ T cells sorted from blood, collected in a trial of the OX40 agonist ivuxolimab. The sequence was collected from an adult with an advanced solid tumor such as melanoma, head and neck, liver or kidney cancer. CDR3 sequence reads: CASRSDGGMYGNQPQHF. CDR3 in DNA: TGTGCCAGCAGATCAGATGGAGGGATGTACGGCAATCAGCCCCAGCATTTT.